This TCR beta chain was identified during a study of Ad26.COV2.S vaccination and SARS-CoV-2 variants. At the level of the study: Ad26.COV2.S shots went into the muscle once or twice, 56 days apart.

Data came from immunoSEQ multiplex PCR; TCRdb stores just in-frame clones and leaves some out. The sample holds a few hundred thousand clones, roughly 90% seen once. The CDR3 length is 15 residues. After removal of 5 bases from V and 5 bases from J, the junction contained 7 bases not matched to a gene. Germline V lookup: CDR1 LNHDA, CDR2 SQIVND (reference sequence). Treatment of the sample: some 19 received Ad26.COV2.S at low or high dose, single or two shots; five or six received placebo; per-sample allocation not given. Specimen acquisition occurred on day 63 following the initial vaccine or placebo injection.

The sequencing used peripheral blood, collected in a trial of Ad26.COV2.S vaccine versus placebo. This receptor was obtained from a person aged 18-60 years who received the Ad26.COV2.S COVID-19 vaccine or a placebo. The V call is TRBV19, the J call TRBJ1-4, with 8 bases that match TRBD1. CDR3 bases: TGTGCCAGTAGTCTCCGGGACAGGACAAATGAAAAACTGTTTTTT. Translating gives CASSLRDRTNEKLFF.